The following is a T cell receptor (beta chain) sequence with its context. Its specificity is not known. V gave up 7 bases and J gave up 3 bases, with 13 bases separating them. The CDR3 loop spans 13 amino acids. The V gene's germline CDR1 is MNHEY and CDR2 SVGAGI. The sample providers were healthy Caucasian people from Russia, aged roughly 6 to 95. The data were taken from a study of blood T cells in healthy people across ages. A second 7 to 11 cycle PCR used barcoded and J-beta primers. TCRdb passed the 5' RACE reads through MiXCR, listing each CDR3 protein once. The sample shows 700,000 to 900,000 distinct CDR3 sequences, about 26% of them seen only once. Study-wide findings and caveats: Whereas aged donors had fewer naive CD4+ cells, long-lived donors had more of them and higher diversity. Estimated diversity, derived from one million T cells, was regarded as an underestimate.

These records were also assigned to another study, of T cells of mothers and their children. That source adds: Each mother yielded more than 9.5 million TCR beta CDR3 reads. Each child yielded approximately 3 million reads.

The sequenced material came from blood. This receptor was taken from a boy aged 10-17 years in good health. The chain carries TRBV6-5 and TRBJ2-7, with D perhaps TRBD1 or TRBD2 (6 bases each). The CDR3 DNA reads TGTGCCAGCACCCGAGGGGGGATCTACGAGCAGTACTTC. Translation gives CASTRGGIYEQYF.